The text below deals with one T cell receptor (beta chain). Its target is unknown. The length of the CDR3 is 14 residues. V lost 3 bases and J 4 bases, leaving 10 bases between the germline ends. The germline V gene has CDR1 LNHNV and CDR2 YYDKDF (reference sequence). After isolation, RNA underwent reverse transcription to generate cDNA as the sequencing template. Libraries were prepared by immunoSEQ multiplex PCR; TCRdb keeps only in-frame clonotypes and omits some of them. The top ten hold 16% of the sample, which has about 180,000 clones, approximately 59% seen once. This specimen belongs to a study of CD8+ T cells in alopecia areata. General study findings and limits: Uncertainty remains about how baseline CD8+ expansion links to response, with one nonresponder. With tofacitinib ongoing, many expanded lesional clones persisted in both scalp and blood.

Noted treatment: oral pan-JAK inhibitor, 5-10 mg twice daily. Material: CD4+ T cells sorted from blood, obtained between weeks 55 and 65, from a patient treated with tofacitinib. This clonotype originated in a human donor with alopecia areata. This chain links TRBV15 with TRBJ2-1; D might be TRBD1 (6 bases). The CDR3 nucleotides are TGTGCCACCAGCAGTGGACAGCTTTACAATGAGCAGTTCTTC. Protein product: CATSSGQLYNEQFF.